This entry features one TCR beta chain sequence. The antigen it binds to is not known. Base-call qualities are not available, and no considerably larger clone is one nucleotide away. This sample was included in a study of control samples from healthy donors and cancer patients (dated by TCRdb to 2018 to 2020). The junction carries 13 bases between V and J, which are trimmed by 6 bases and 0 bases respectively. The germline V gene (reference sequence) yields MNHNY for CDR1 and SVGAGI for CDR2. CDR3 length: 15 amino acids, cysteine to phenylalanine. The kept DNA is CDR3 alone, 45 bases in frame from the first base. Preparation of the library involved the immunoSEQ multiplex PCR assay. What TCRdb holds here is the immuneACCESS table cut down to in-frame rearrangements. Part of the clones is not present; checked against another copy, under half of the missing clones reflect an unresolved V gene, and the others are unexplained. The sample records about 150,000 clones, more than 85% of which are singletons. The ten largest clonotypes hold approximately 2.9% of the sample.

Input material: blood. This receptor was obtained from a man between 25 and 39 years old in good health. The rearranged chain carries TRBV6-6 and TRBJ2-3; 5 matching bases give a weak D call of TRBD1. The DNA is TGTGCCAGCAGCAGGGATGGAGCTAGCACAGATACGCAGTATTTT. This encodes CASSRDGASTDTQYF.